This T cell receptor beta chain appears in the sequencing data of a study of T cell repertoires in aging, cancer and after chemotherapy. Study-level findings and limits: In healthy donors, age-related TCR diversity loss mainly reflected lost richness.

Multiplex touch-down PCR with TRB-A/B primers amplified rearranged V-D-J TRB sequences. Via MiXCR, TCRdb re-called the multiplex PCR reads, giving one row per CDR3 protein. The sample has about 5,000 distinct CDR3 sequences, around a quarter seen once. To note about this clonotype: Antigen: not known.

The template was genomic DNA from peripheral blood, not RNA. V lost 4 bases and J lost 2, with 15 bases in between. The CDR3 covers 15 residues. Germline lookup yields CDR1 SGHAT and CDR2 FQNNGV. The receptor's source is a human donor with a blood cancer. The V and J genes are TRBV11-2 and TRBJ2-7; D remains unclear. Sequencing was done on a sample of blood. The CDR3 nucleotides read TGTGCCAGCAGCTCCGCGAAGCAGGATCCCTACGAGCAGTACTTC. It encodes CASSSAKQDPYEQYF.